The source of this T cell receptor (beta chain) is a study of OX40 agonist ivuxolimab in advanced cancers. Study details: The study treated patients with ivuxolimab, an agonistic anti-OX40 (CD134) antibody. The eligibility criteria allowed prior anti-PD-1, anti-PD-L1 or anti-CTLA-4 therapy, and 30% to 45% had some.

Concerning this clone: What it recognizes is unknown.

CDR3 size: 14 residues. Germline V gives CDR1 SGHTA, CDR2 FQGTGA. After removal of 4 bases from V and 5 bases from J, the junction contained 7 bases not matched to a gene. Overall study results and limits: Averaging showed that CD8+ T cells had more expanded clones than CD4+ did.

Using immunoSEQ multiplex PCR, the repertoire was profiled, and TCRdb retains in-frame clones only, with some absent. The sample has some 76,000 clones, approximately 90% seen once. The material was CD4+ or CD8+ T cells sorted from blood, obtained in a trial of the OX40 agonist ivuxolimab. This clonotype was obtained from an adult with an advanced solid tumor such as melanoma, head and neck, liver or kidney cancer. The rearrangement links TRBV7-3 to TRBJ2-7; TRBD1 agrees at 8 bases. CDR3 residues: CASSSGQGAHEQYF. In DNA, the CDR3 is TGTGCCAGCAGCTCCGGCCAGGGGGCGCACGAGCAGTACTTC.